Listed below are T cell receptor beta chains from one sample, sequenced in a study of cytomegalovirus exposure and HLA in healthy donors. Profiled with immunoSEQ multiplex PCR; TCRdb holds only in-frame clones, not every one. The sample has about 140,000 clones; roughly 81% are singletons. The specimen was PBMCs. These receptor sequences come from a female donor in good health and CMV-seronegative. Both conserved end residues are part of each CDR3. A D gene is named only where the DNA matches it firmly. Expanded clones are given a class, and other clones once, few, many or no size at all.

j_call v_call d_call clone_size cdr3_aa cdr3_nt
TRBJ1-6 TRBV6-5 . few CASSYLDSAYNSPLHF TGTGCCAGCAGTTACTTGGACAGTGCCTATAATTCACCCCTCCACTTT
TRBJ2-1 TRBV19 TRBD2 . CASSRGSGTSGRSNEQFF TGTGCCAGTAGTCGGGGATCCGGGACTAGCGGGAGGAGCAATGAGCAGTTCTTC
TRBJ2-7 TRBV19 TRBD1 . CASSIRGTGKHEQYF TGTGCCAGTAGTATCAGGGGGACAGGGAAGCACGAGCAGTACTTC
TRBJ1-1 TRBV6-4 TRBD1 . CASSARSGQGRTEAFF TGTGCCAGCAGTGCACGATCCGGACAGGGACGAACTGAAGCTTTCTTT
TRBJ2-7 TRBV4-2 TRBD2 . CASSQAALAGEVVYEQYF TGTGCCAGCAGCCAAGCGGCACTAGCGGGAGAGGTCGTCTACGAGCAGTACTTC
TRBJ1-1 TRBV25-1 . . CASRRGSEREAFF TGTGCCAGCAGGCGAGGATCGGAACGTGAAGCTTTCTTT
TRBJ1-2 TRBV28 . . CASSFRGGYGYTF TGTGCCAGCAGTTTTAGGGGGGGCTATGGCTACACCTTC
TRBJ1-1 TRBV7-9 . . CASSLEGARNTEAFF TGTGCCAGCAGCTTAGAAGGGGCAAGGAACACTGAAGCTTTCTTT
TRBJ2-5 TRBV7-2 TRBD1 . CASSAGTGGLQETQYF TGTGCCAGCAGCGCCGGGACAGGGGGCCTCCAAGAGACCCAGTACTTC
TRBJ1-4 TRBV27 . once CASSLTSAGNEKLFF TGTGCCAGCAGTTTAACGTCGGCAGGGAATGAAAAACTGTTTTTT
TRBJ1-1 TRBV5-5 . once CASSLEGVRNTEAFF TGTGCCAGCAGCTTGGAAGGGGTCAGAAACACTGAAGCTTTCTTT
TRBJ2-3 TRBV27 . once CASSLIRGTTDTQYF TGTGCCAGCAGTTTAATTAGGGGTACCACAGATACGCAGTATTTT
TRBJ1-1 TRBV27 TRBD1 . CASSFAPPGQFGTEAFF TGTGCCAGCAGTTTTGCCCCTCCGGGACAGTTCGGAACTGAAGCTTTCTTT
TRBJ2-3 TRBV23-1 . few CASRNGSLGTDTQYF TGCGCCAGCAGGAACGGTAGTCTTGGCACAGATACGCAGTATTTT
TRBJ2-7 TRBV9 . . CASSVGGQSYEQYF TGTGCCAGCAGCGTGGGGGGACAGAGTTACGAGCAGTACTTC
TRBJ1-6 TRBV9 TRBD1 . CASSATNYRGSTPLHF TGTGCCAGCAGCGCAACTAACTACAGGGGGAGTACACCCCTCCACTTT
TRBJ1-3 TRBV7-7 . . CASSSQTGPIHSGNTIYF TGTGCCAGCAGCTCCCAGACAGGCCCAATTCACTCTGGAAACACCATATATTTT
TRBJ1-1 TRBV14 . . CASSQLGQNTEAFF TGTGCCAGCAGCCAACTGGGCCAGAACACTGAAGCTTTCTTT
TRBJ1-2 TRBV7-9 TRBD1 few CASSPHRGPNYGYTF TGTGCCAGCAGCCCCCACAGGGGTCCTAACTATGGCTACACCTTC
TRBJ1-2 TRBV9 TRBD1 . CASSVIRDRGRVAGYTF TGTGCCAGCAGCGTGATCCGGGACAGGGGGCGCGTGGCCGGCTACACCTTC
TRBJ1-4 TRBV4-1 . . CASSQLIGAQNEKLFF TGCGCCAGCAGCCAATTAATAGGGGCCCAGAATGAAAAACTGTTTTTT
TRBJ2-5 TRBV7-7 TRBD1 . CASSLGQGNSAETQYF TGTGCTAGCAGCTTAGGACAGGGGAATTCGGCAGAGACCCAGTACTTC
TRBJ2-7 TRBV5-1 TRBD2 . CASTLETSGLSYEQYF TGCGCCAGCACCCTAGAGACTAGCGGACTATCCTACGAGCAGTACTTC
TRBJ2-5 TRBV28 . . CASSPIGVGGNQETQYF TGTGCCAGCAGCCCAATCGGGGTAGGGGGTAACCAAGAGACCCAGTACTTC
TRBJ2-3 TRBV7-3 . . CASSLGGETDTQYF TGTGCCAGCAGCTTGGGGGGAGAGACAGATACGCAGTATTTT